This is a list of T cell receptor beta chains from one sample in a study of vaccination effects on CD4 cells after COVID-19. For these receptors, no antigen is known. Assay used: immunoSEQ multiplex PCR; TCRdb lists only in-frame clones, some missing. The sample lists 25,000 to 35,000 clones, around 75% occurring once. This specimen was CD4+ T cells from PBMCs cultured with HCoV-229E spike peptides, taken after COVID-19 vaccination. These receptors all stem from a human donor who received a COVID-19 vaccine. CDR3s include the opening cysteine and the closing phenylalanine or tryptophan. A D gene is named only where the DNA matches it firmly. Rows give clone size only sometimes, using once, few, many, or a class for an expanded clone.

size	J	V	D	CDR3	DNA
-	TRBJ2-4	TRBV10-1	TRBD1	CASSDGTALNIQYF	TGCGCCAGCAGTGACGGGACAGCCCTAAACATTCAGTACTTC
-	TRBJ2-3	TRBV20-1	TRBD2	CSASRPAGVGDTQYF	TGCAGTGCTAGTAGGCCAGCGGGAGTCGGGGATACGCAGTATTTT
-	TRBJ2-7	TRBV27	-	CASSATEGYEQYF	TGTGCCAGCAGTGCAACCGAGGGCTACGAGCAGTACTTC
-	TRBJ2-5	TRBV30	-	CAWRPGPQETQYF	TGTGCCTGGAGGCCGGGGCCCCAAGAGACCCAGTACTTC
-	TRBJ2-4	TRBV7-8	-	CASSLEVQTSKIKNIQYF	TGTGCCAGCAGCTTAGAGGTCCAGACGTCGAAGATAAAAAACATTCAGTACTTC
few	TRBJ2-1	TRBV6-2/TRBV6-3	TRBD2	CSSSGRGYNEQFF	TGTTCCAGTAGCGGGAGGGGATACAATGAGCAGTTCTTC
-	TRBJ1-5	TRBV12-2	-	CASRKQGDPNQPQHF	TGTGCAAGTCGCAAGCAGGGGGACCCGAATCAGCCCCAGCATTTT
-	TRBJ1-1	TRBV5-4	TRBD1	CASSLRTGGNTEAFF	TGTGCCAGCAGCTTAAGGACAGGGGGAAACACTGAAGCTTTCTTT
-	TRBJ2-2	TRBV5-6	-	CASSFGRPLAGELFF	TGTGCCAGCAGCTTCGGGAGACCTCTCGCCGGGGAGCTGTTTTTT
-	TRBJ2-1	TRBV3-1/TRBV3-2	-	CASSSYNEQFF	TGTGCCAGCAGCTCATACAATGAGCAGTTCTTC
-	TRBJ2-1	TRBV6-2/TRBV6-3	TRBD1	CASSYGTANNEQFF	TGTGCCAGCAGTTACGGGACAGCAAACAATGAGCAGTTCTTC
-	TRBJ2-3	TRBV20-1	-	CSASVELADTQYF	TGCAGTGCTAGTGTCGAGCTCGCAGATACGCAGTATTTT
-	TRBJ2-3	TRBV5-1	-	CASSLDPSTDTQYF	TGCGCCAGCAGCTTGGACCCTAGCACAGATACGCAGTATTTT
-	TRBJ2-3	TRBV5-1	TRBD2	CASRISSGGADTQYF	TGCGCCAGCAGGATTTCTAGCGGGGGGGCAGATACGCAGTATTTT